The 31 T cell receptor beta chains given below trace back to one sample, sequenced in a study of T-cell memory formation after mild COVID-19. TCRdb re-called the 5' RACE reads with MiXCR, one entry per CDR3 protein. The sample lists about half a million distinct CDR3 sequences, around a sixth occurring once. What was sequenced was PBMCs or a T cell subset sorted from them (not recorded which). The receptor source for this set is an adult woman who had mild COVID-19 (a few samples of this study predate the infection). Cell type and time point are not known.

In its sample, this clonotype was seen a few times. The rearrangement links TRBV6-5 to TRBJ2-7, with 9 nucleotides matching TRBD1. The CDR3 loop spans 15 amino acids. V lost 5 bases, J lost 3 bases, and 8 bases stayed unmatched. Germline V gives CDR1 MNHEY, CDR2 SVGAGI. In nucleotides, the CDR3 is TGTGCCAGCAGTCTACCCGGGACAGGGTACTACGAGCAGTACTTC. Translated: CASSLPGTGYYEQYF.

The chain recombines TRBV5-1 with TRBJ1-4; D might be TRBD1 (5 bases). Germline assignment: CDR1 SGHRS and CDR2 YFSETQ. The V end was cut by 0 bases, the J end by 2 bases, with 11 bases between. The CDR3 runs to 16 residues. For the CDR3, the DNA is TGCGCCAGCAGCTTGGCCGCCGGGGCCACTAATGAAAAACTGTTTTTT. Translating it yields CASSLAAGATNEKLFF.

V gene TRBV7-2 combines with J gene TRBJ2-3; TRBD1 agrees at 10 bases. Germline lookup yields CDR1 SGHTA and CDR2 FQGNSA. With V trimmed by 5 bases and J by 1 base, 6 bases remained unmatched. The CDR3 consists of 16 residues. The CDR3 region has the DNA TGTGCCAGCAGCCCTGACAGGGGGCCTGGCACAGATACGCAGTATTTT. Translation gives CASSPDRGPGTDTQYF.

V and J are TRBV20-1 and TRBJ1-1; the D gene is possibly TRBD1 (5 bases). Germline lookup yields CDR1 DFQATT and CDR2 SNEGSKA (reference sequence). CDR3 length equals 12 residues. CDR3 sequence reads: CRGEAGDTEAFF. DNA for the CDR3: TGCAGGGGGGAGGCTGGGGACACTGAAGCTTTCTTT.

This chain uses TRBV7-2 with TRBJ2-1; 11 bases align to TRBD2. Germline CDR1 SGHTA, CDR2 FQGNSA. V was clipped by 1 base and J by 8 bases; unmatched bases: 4. This CDR3 contains 15 residues. The CDR3, as DNA: TGTGCCAGCAGCTTAGTAGCGGGAGGGCCTGATGAGCAGTTCTTC. Protein sequence: CASSLVAGGPDEQFF.

The chain employs TRBV27 and TRBJ2-7; possible D gene TRBD1, 6 bases. Germline CDR1 MNHEY, CDR2 SMNVEV (reference sequence). Trimming took off 4 bases at V and 3 bases at J, with 13 bases between the two ends. This CDR3 has 14 amino acids. DNA of the CDR3: TGTGCCAGCAGTTCGAACAGGGTTAGCTACGAGCAGTACTTC. It yields the protein CASSSNRVSYEQYF.

The chain couples TRBV7-3 to TRBJ2-3, with no clear D. CDR1 and CDR2 from the germline V gene are SGHTA and FQGTGA. The ends were cut back, 3 bases at V and 1 base at J, with 11 bases in the middle. The CDR3 is 15 amino acids. CDR3 sequence reads: CASSFVSSGTDTQYF. For the CDR3, the DNA is TGTGCCAGCAGCTTCGTAAGCAGCGGCACAGATACGCAGTATTTT.

This clonotype has a count of ten or more. This chain connects TRBV3-1 to TRBJ2-7; a possible D gene is TRBD1 (6 bases). The germline gives CDR1 LGHDT, CDR2 YNNKEL (reference sequence). CDR3 length: 13 amino acids. The germline V and J ends were trimmed by 4 bases and 6 bases, with 13 bases remaining between them. The CDR3: CASSPVARGEQYF. The CDR3 nucleotides read TGTGCCAGCAGCCCCGTGGCCAGGGGCGAGCAGTACTTC.

The gene calls are TRBV6-2 or TRBV6-3 and TRBJ2-3; no definite D call. From germline, CDR1 is MNHEY and CDR2 SVGEGT. CDR3 size: 14 residues. V was pared by 2 bases and J by 8 bases, with 14 bases between. The CDR3 reads CASSYPSVMSTQYF. CDR3 bases: TGTGCCAGCAGTTACCCGTCGGTGATGAGTACGCAGTATTTT.

V usage is TRBV20-1 and J usage is TRBJ1-6; D is ambiguous. Per the germline V gene, CDR1 is DFQATT and CDR2 is SNEGSKA (reference sequence). The CDR3 extends over 14 amino acids. V was trimmed by 5 bases and J by 8 bases, leaving 16 bases between them. The CDR3 DNA reads as TGCAGTGCTCGAAGCGGTTCTCATGATTCACCCCTCCACTTT. Translation gives CSARSGSHDSPLHF.

This clonotype was seen at least ten times. This chain connects TRBV20-1 to TRBJ2-2; 7 nucleotides agree with TRBD1. This CDR3 comprises 15 residues. Germline V CDR1 and CDR2: DFQATT, SNEGSKA (reference sequence). Unmatched junction bases numbered 6, after V lost 1 base and J lost 4 bases. The CDR3 DNA follows: TGCAGTGCTAGAGGAGGGGGCGCAGGCACCGGGGAGCTGTTTTTT. Protein: CSARGGGAGTGELFF.

This clonotype was recorded at least ten times. CDR3 nucleotide sequence: TGTGCCAGCAGCTCTCTAGCGGGGGGCTACAATGAGCAGTTCTTC. Translating it yields CASSSLAGGYNEQFF. The rearrangement links TRBV7-3 to TRBJ2-1; 11 bases are a match to TRBD2. This CDR3 comprises 15 residues. Germline V lookup: CDR1 SGHTA, CDR2 FQGTGA. The trim removed 4 bases at V and 3 bases at J, leaving 2 bases unmatched.

The chain joins TRBV7-2 to TRBJ2-7; TRBD1 matches at 11 bases. Germline CDR1 SGHTA, CDR2 FQGNSA. This CDR3 has 15 amino acids. V dropped 6 bases and J dropped 6; count of bases not matched to a gene: 10. This CDR3 reads CASSFGQGARFEQYF. As DNA, the CDR3 is TGTGCCAGCAGTTTCGGACAGGGGGCGCGGTTCGAGCAGTACTTC.

This clonotype was counted between two and nine times. The chain joins TRBV27 to TRBJ2-3; 9 bases are shared with TRBD2. There are 18 residues in the CDR3. Trimming cost V 5 bases and J 0 bases; bases outside gene matches: 12. Germline V lookup: CDR1 MNHEY, CDR2 SMNVEV (reference sequence). As DNA, the CDR3 is TGTGCCAGCAGTCCACCCACCGGACTAGCGCCTAGCACAGATACGCAGTATTTT. Translation: CASSPPTGLAPSTDTQYF.

This clonotype turned up a few times. As DNA, the CDR3 is TGTGCCACCAGTGACCCGAACACAGATACGCAGTATTTT. Residues: CATSDPNTDTQYF. This rearrangement joins TRBV24-1 to TRBJ2-3; no clear D. Germline CDR1 reads KGHDR; CDR2 reads SFDVKD. The CDR3 totals 13 residues. V was pared by 4 bases and J by 2 bases, with 6 bases between.

This clonotype was detected only a few times. V and J are TRBV30 and TRBJ2-3; D ambiguous. The CDR3 totals 13 residues. Per the germline V gene, CDR1 is GTSNPN and CDR2 is SVGIG (reference sequence). The V end was cut by 0 bases, the J end by 0 bases, with 4 bases between. The CDR3 is CAWSVLSTDTQYF. As DNA, the CDR3 is TGTGCCTGGAGTGTACTTAGCACAGATACGCAGTATTTT.

This clonotype showed up just a few times. The chain carries TRBV19 and TRBJ2-1, with 10 bases fitting TRBD2. The CDR3 covers 16 residues. The germline V gene encodes CDR1 LNHDA and CDR2 SQIVND (reference sequence). The trim removed 3 bases at V and 5 bases at J, leaving 7 bases unmatched. The DNA for the CDR3 is TGTGCCAGTAGTATTTCCGGGACTAGCGCCCACAATGAGCAGTTCTTC. It codes for CASSISGTSAHNEQFF.

This clonotype appeared a few times. V gene TRBV5-6 combines with J gene TRBJ1-5; 7 bases match TRBD1. Trimming cost V 3 bases and J 7 bases; bases outside gene matches: 4. Germline CDR1 is SGHDT and CDR2 is YYEEEE. The CDR3 loop spans 13 amino acids. The CDR3 here is CASSYNRGQPQHF. As DNA, the CDR3 is TGTGCCAGCAGCTATAACAGGGGCCAGCCCCAGCATTTT.

This clonotype came up a few times. The V and J genes are TRBV4-2 and TRBJ2-7, with 9 bases aligning to TRBD2. The V gene's germline CDR1 is LGHNA and CDR2 YNFKEQ. This CDR3 comprises 15 residues. V dropped 0 bases and J dropped 3; count of bases not matched to a gene: 3. CDR3 in DNA: TGTGCCAGCAGCCAAGAAGATAGCGGGAGCTACGAGCAGTACTTC. It is translated as CASSQEDSGSYEQYF.

This clonotype was counted between two and nine times. The V call is TRBV18, the J call TRBJ2-5; TRBD2 agrees at 14 bases. Per the germline V gene, CDR1 is KGHSH and CDR2 is LQKENI. J was trimmed by 5 bases and V by 5 bases; bases with no gene match: 13. The CDR3 covers 18 residues. The CDR3 loop reads CASSMRTSGRTEDETQYF. The CDR3 nucleotides are TGTGCCAGCTCAATGCGGACTAGCGGGAGGACCGAAGATGAGACCCAGTACTTC. Supplemented by reference TRBV18 and TRBJ2-5, the full variable domain reads NAGVMQNPRHLVRRRGQEARLRCSPMKGHSHVYWYRQLPEEGLKFMVYLQKENIIDESGMPKERFSAEFPKEGPSILRIQQVVRGDSAAYFCASSMRTSGRTEDETQYFGPGTRLLVL.

This clonotype was seen a handful of times. The rearrangement uses TRBV29-1 and TRBJ2-3; D uncertain. This CDR3 comprises 15 residues. V lost 6 bases and J 0 bases, leaving 16 bases between the germline ends. Germline CDR1 reads SQVTM; CDR2 reads ANQGSEA. The CDR3 is CSVLLNWASTDTQYF. The CDR3 DNA reads as TGCAGCGTGCTCTTAAACTGGGCTAGCACAGATACGCAGTATTTT.

This clonotype has only a few counts. The V call is TRBV5-1, the J call TRBJ2-7; TRBD1 matches at 8 bases. The CDR3 is 13 amino acids. V lost 4 bases and J lost 5; bases outside the gene matches: 5. Germline CDR1 SGHRS, CDR2 YFSETQ. This CDR3 reads CASSRTGNDEQYF. DNA of the CDR3: TGCGCCAGCAGCCGGACAGGGAACGACGAGCAGTACTTC.

In this sample, this clonotype turned up a few times. V gene TRBV20-1 combines with J gene TRBJ1-2; maybe TRBD1 (6 bases). From germline, CDR1 is DFQATT and CDR2 SNEGSKA (reference sequence). This CDR3 spans 13 amino acids. The V and J ends lost 2 bases and 4 bases respectively, with 11 bases between them. The CDR3 DNA is TGCAGTGCTAGACTGGGGGCGAGCTATGGCTACACCTTC. Protein product: CSARLGASYGYTF.

This clonotype was detected a few times. The CDR3 DNA reads as TGTGCCAGCAGCCCCGGGACAGGTTCAGATACGCAGTATTTT. It is translated as CASSPGTGSDTQYF. The rearrangement uses TRBV7-3 and TRBJ2-3, with TRBD1 identical over 8 bases. Germline V gene lookup returns CDR1 SGHTA and CDR2 FQGTGA. The CDR3 is made up of 14 amino acids. The trim removed 5 bases at V and 4 bases at J, leaving 5 bases unmatched. The entire variable domain, with the rest obtained from reference TRBV7-3 and TRBJ2-3, is as follows: GAGVSQTPSNKVTEKGKYVELRCDPISGHTALYWYRQSLGQGPEFLIYFQGTGAADDSGLPNDRFFAVRPEGSVSTLKIQRTERGDSAVYLCASSPGTGSDTQYFGPGTRLTVL.

This chain uses TRBV18 with TRBJ1-5, with 7 bases fitting TRBD1. The CDR3 is 15 amino acids. Germline V gives CDR1 KGHSH, CDR2 LQKENI. Germline trimming cut 3 bases from V and 3 bases from J; bases unmatched to any gene: 5. The CDR3: CASSPEGTDNQPQHF. The CDR3 nucleotides read TGTGCCAGCTCACCCGAAGGGACAGACAATCAGCCCCAGCATTTT. The entire variable domain, with the rest obtained from reference TRBV18 and TRBJ1-5, is as follows: NAGVMQNPRHLVRRRGQEARLRCSPMKGHSHVYWYRQLPEEGLKFMVYLQKENIIDESGMPKERFSAEFPKEGPSILRIQQVVRGDSAAYFCASSPEGTDNQPQHFGDGTRLSIL.

The table lists this clonotype with a few counts. The chain recombines TRBV11-2 with TRBJ2-7; TRBD1 aligns across 8 bases. This CDR3 comprises 17 residues. CDR1 is SGHAT, CDR2 FQNNGV, per germline. Trimming took 1 base from V and 1 from J; bases not matched to a gene: 9. This chain's CDR3 is CASSLAVGQGYSYEQYF. As DNA, the CDR3 is TGTGCCAGCAGCTTAGCCGTCGGACAGGGCTATTCCTACGAGCAGTACTTC. Based on the CDR3 plus reference TRBV11-2 and TRBJ2-7, the full variable domain is EAGVAQSPRYKIIEKRQSVAFWCNPISGHATLYWYQQILGQGPKLLIQFQNNGVVDDSQLPKDRFSAERLKGVDSTLKIQPAKLEDSAVYLCASSLAVGQGYSYEQYFGPGTRLTVT.

This clonotype has only a few counts. V usage is TRBV10-3 and J usage is TRBJ1-6; 9 positions match TRBD1. There are 14 residues in the CDR3. The V gene end was trimmed by 5 bases and the J gene end by 7 bases; junction bases not matched to a gene: 3. Looked up from germline, CDR1 is ENHRY and CDR2 is SYGVKD. In nucleotides, the CDR3 is TGTGCCATCAGTCGACAGGGGGGGAATTCACCCCTCCACTTT. Amino acids: CAISRQGGNSPLHF.

This clonotype was seen at least ten times. V usage is TRBV5-4 and J usage is TRBJ2-1; no clear D. Germline assignment: CDR1 SGHNT and CDR2 YYREEE (reference sequence). CDR3 size: 13 residues. V lost 0 bases, J lost 6 bases, and 7 bases lay in between. CDR3 bases: TGTGCCAGCAGCTTGGGGAGTGGCAATGAGCAGTTCTTC. It yields the protein CASSLGSGNEQFF.

This clonotype has just a few counts. The rearrangement links TRBV18 to TRBJ2-1, with TRBD2 identical over 8 bases. Germline V CDR1 and CDR2: KGHSH, LQKENI. Trimming at V came to 6 bases and at J to 6 bases, leaving 7 bases not matched to a gene. CDR3 length: 14 residues. This chain's CDR3 is CASSSGLVSNEQFF. The DNA for the CDR3 is TGTGCCAGCTCGTCGGGACTAGTGAGCAATGAGCAGTTCTTC.

This clonotype was recorded a few times. The chain carries TRBV18 and TRBJ2-3; weak D call: TRBD2 (6 bases). The CDR3 extends over 15 amino acids. Germline CDR1 reads KGHSH; CDR2 reads LQKENI. The V end was cut by 0 bases, the J end by 4 bases, with 11 bases between. DNA of the CDR3: TGTGCCAGCTCACCACCGGGCGGGATGGCAGATACGCAGTATTTT. Amino acid sequence: CASSPPGGMADTQYF.

The chain combines TRBV2 with TRBJ2-1, with TRBD2 as a possible D gene (6 bases). This CDR3 is built from 14 residues. With 8 bases removed from V and 0 bases from J, the gap between germline ends came to 11 bases. Germline V CDR1 and CDR2: SNHLY, FYNNEI. The CDR3 bases are TGTGCCAGCTCCGGGACTTACTCCTACAATGAGCAGTTCTTC. It is translated as CASSGTYSYNEQFF.